The rows below give T cell receptor beta chains drawn from one sample of a study of graft-versus-host responses after intestinal transplantation. Their antigens are not known. TCRdb's table, derived via immunoSEQ multiplex PCR, lists solely in-frame clones and lacks some. Of about 97,000 clones listed, 91% were seen once; the top ten hold about 0.18%. Sequenced material: unstimulated CD4+ T cells sorted from spleen or lymph node cells, taken before transplant. These receptors all stem from a human donor who was the organ donor for an intestinal transplant. Both conserved end residues are part of each CDR3. A D gene is named only where the DNA matches it firmly. Clone size appears in some rows only: once, few, many, or a class for an expanded clone.

d_call clone_size j_call v_call cdr3_aa cdr3_nt
TRBD1 - TRBJ1-2 TRBV4-2 CASSQANQGALGYTF TGTGCCAGCAGCCAAGCTAATCAGGGGGCCTTGGGCTACACCTTC
TRBD1 - TRBJ1-4 TRBV7-2 CASSLEPGGELFF TGTGCCAGCAGCTTAGAGCCAGGGGGCGAACTGTTTTTT
TRBD1 - TRBJ2-5 TRBV27 CASSSNRGLVTQYF TGTGCCAGCAGTTCCAACAGGGGGCTGGTGACCCAGTACTTC
- - TRBJ1-6 TRBV5-4 CASSRDNNLSPLHF TGTGCCAGCAGCCGGGACAACAACCTTTCACCCCTCCACTTT
TRBD1 - TRBJ2-1 TRBV5-4 CASSSRDRGSTYNEQFF TGTGCCAGCAGCTCCCGGGACAGGGGATCTACCTACAATGAGCAGTTCTTC
TRBD1 - TRBJ1-5 TRBV2 CASSEPGQGTGGQPQHF TGTGCCAGCAGTGAACCGGGACAGGGGACGGGAGGTCAGCCCCAGCATTTT
TRBD1 - TRBJ1-1 TRBV19 CASSSGGTEAFF TGTGCCAGTAGCTCAGGGGGTACTGAAGCTTTCTTT
TRBD2 once TRBJ2-3 TRBV5-1 CASSWGGTGYTQYF TGCGCCAGCAGCTGGGGGGGGACGGGCTATACGCAGTATTTT
TRBD2 - TRBJ2-7 TRBV4-3 CASSRAGGEYEQYF TGCGCCAGCAGCCGGGCGGGGGGTGAGTACGAGCAGTACTTC
- once TRBJ2-2 TRBV11-3 CASSLTRGLNGELFF TGTGCCAGCAGCTTGACCAGAGGTCTCAACGGGGAGCTGTTTTTT
- - TRBJ2-7 TRBV5-1 CASSLVGGHEQYF TGCGCCAGCAGCTTGGTCGGGGGGCACGAGCAGTACTTC